The clone carrying this TCR beta chain was counted at least ten times. The data stem from a study of neurological immune-mediated disorders. TCRdb itself ran the 5' RACE reads through MiXCR, one entry per CDR3 protein. The data show about 35,000 distinct CDR3 sequences, 3% to 4.5% seen once. Germline V gene data show CDR1 as DFQATT and CDR2 as SNEGSKA (reference sequence). The CDR3 has 13 amino acids. The V end lost 3 bases, the J end lost 0 bases, and 8 bases lay between the germline ends. Input material: PBMCs. The source is a man younger than 40 with multiple sclerosis. J is TRBJ1-1 and V is TRBV20-1; D is unresolved. CDR3 residues: CSARGHLNTEAFF. The DNA for the CDR3 is TGCAGTGCTAGGGGCCACCTGAACACTGAAGCTTTCTTT.